Given below is one T cell receptor (beta chain) in context. It has no known antigen specificity. No base qualities exist here, and no much larger clone lies one base off it. Libraries were constructed by the immunoSEQ multiplex PCR assay. For the multiplex PCR, a mixture combining 60 forward primers for TCR Vbeta segments and 13 reverse primers for TCR Jbeta segments was used. The CDR3 region of rearranged TCR beta genes was amplified from genomic DNA by a multiplex PCR assay. The Illumina HiSeq System was used to sequence the amplified TCR beta libraries as 87-base-pair reads. Turning to the authors' computational methods: In a later analysis, some 80 million unique TCR beta chains were counted across the 500 to 700 repertoires, and roughly 11 million of these chains were shared by at least two donors. Raw reads were error-corrected and collapsed into unique sequences by a nearest-neighbor algorithm in which closely related sequences were merged to remove PCR and sequencing errors. V, D and J gene segments were assigned by aligning CDR3 sequences to IMGT reference sequences. For a sequence to be retained, a match of at least six nucleotides was required to both a V gene segment and a J gene segment. Rearrangements were called productive when the CDR3 lacked stop codons and stayed in frame with V and J; all others were non-productive. CDR3 was defined according to IMGT convention as the region running from the second conserved V-encoded cysteine to the conserved J-encoded phenylalanine. The earlier analysis of fewer than 750 of the donors excluded sequences that lacked an unambiguous match to a single V gene segment. In an earlier analysis of approximately 550 of the donors, V segments were called functional above 56.7% productive rearrangements and were called segregating when the between-donor standard deviation exceeded 5%. To diagnose cytomegalovirus status from the catalog of TCR beta chain sequences, a statistical classification framework was built. V and J gene assignment, in a later analysis, came from comparing TCR nucleotide sequences with IMGT/GENE-DB human TR gene sequences. Using the TCRdist pipeline, a later analysis assigned CDR3 sequences along with most-parsimonious VDJ recombination scenarios. A later analysis defined each TCR beta chain by its CDR3 amino acid sequence plus V-gene family, and excluded reads lacking a unique V-gene family. As a way to deal with suspected cross-contamination and a sequencing artifact, a later analysis dropped more than 500 nucleotide sequences that were highly shared and had low generation probability. For each public chain, a later analysis derived a clonal expansion index from normalized ranks of inferred template counts within each repertoire. A later analysis computed generation probabilities with a VDJ recombination model fitted to out-of-frame rearrangements, and checked the results against IGoR. In a later analysis, TCR-TCR, TCR-HLA and TCR-CMV co-occurrence was scored with hypergeometric tests, and a repertoire-size bias correction was applied to TCR pairs. In a later analysis, false discovery rates were estimated by permuting HLA or CMV assignments 20 times. In a later analysis, co-occurring TCRs were grouped with DBSCAN, and TCRdist sequence similarity was added when clustering was performed within HLA-allele-positive subsets. For co-occurrence clustering, repertoires with fewer than 30,000 or more than 120,000 public chains were excluded, along with five repertoires with anomalous nucleotide sharing. This immuneACCESS table, as held by TCRdb, lists in-frame sequences with V and J called but not all clones. Of the missing ones, under half trace to an unresolved V gene in checked studies; the others have no known cause. V and J calls and clone size follow that table, whereas D and trimming were derived from the DNA. The sample contains roughly 110,000 clones, 70% to 85% of them found a single time. 3.5% to 4% of the sample rests with the top ten.

The record originates from a study of cytomegalovirus exposure and HLA in healthy donors (dated by TCRdb to about 2017). At the level of the whole study: An earlier analysis of some 620 of the donors reported around 280 Gb of sequence data and 95 million to 130 million unique TCR beta sequences obtained from about 180 million T cells. An early release that covered 640 HLA-typed donors contained 300 to 350 gigabases of sequencing data and around 80 million unique TCR sequences. Among the roughly 410 genotyped donors, around 81% belonged to the genetic ancestry cluster associated with self-reported Caucasian donors. The aim of the study was to test whether cataloging public T cell receptors could identify signatures of past pathogen exposure. Using immunosequencing, the study profiled T cell repertoires from approximately 700 subjects and related those repertoires to cytomegalovirus serostatus. Besides the first cohort of 500 to 700 subjects, a separate validation cohort made up of roughly 130 different subjects was used. To predict cytomegalovirus infection status, the study brought together high-throughput TCR immunosequencing, statistical association of individual TCRs with disease status, and machine learning. A later analysis re-analyzed previously published TCR beta repertoires from several hundred donors and added high-resolution HLA genotyping to study TCR occurrence patterns. In the later analysis, no new phenotypic data were used to find candidate immune exposures; instead, reliance was placed on TCR beta sequences and their occurrence across donors. In an earlier analysis of several hundred of the donors, high-throughput TCR beta sequencing was used to judge whether each TCR beta V gene segment behaved as functional or pseudogenic. Donor age, sex, ethnicity and CMV serostatus were compiled alongside the repertoire data. In a later genetic analysis, genome-wide SNP genotypes for about three fifths of the roughly 670 donors were used, and that subset was treated as a discovery cohort. All discovery cohort repertoires had been generated using a single sequencing platform. Class I and class II HLA loci were covered by the typing at four-digit resolution. Typing coverage varied by locus: roughly 629-640 donors for A, B, C, DRB1 and DQB1; roughly 510 for DQA1; over 600 for DPA1; 450 to 480 for DPB1. Roughly 5 DR-DQ haplotypes were treated as single units for association and clustering because of strong linkage in the cohort. Across around 400 genotyped donors of the cohort, an average of 235,054 unique TCR beta nucleotide sequences per donor were sequenced, and approximately 17% of those sequences were non-productive. Broad study findings and their caveats: A further reported finding was that TCR beta sequences accurately predicted the HLA-A and HLA-B alleles for most subjects in the first cohort. A group of highly shared sequence variants was considered likely to be a technical artifact of the sequencing pipeline. Over 15 rarely observed V segments, including chromosome 9 orphons, were excluded from the earlier analysis of a few hundred of the donors because counts were too low. In an earlier analysis of some 550 of the donors, most TCR beta V segments were observed in productive rearrangements about 87% or about 30% of the time, broadly matching IMGT annotations. A later analysis reported that several top co-occurrence clusters appeared linked to parvovirus B19, influenza, CMV and Epstein-Barr virus. At a false discovery rate of 0.05, a later analysis linked around 17,000 TCR beta sequences to specific HLA alleles. Because the 87-base-pair reads could not distinguish some IMGT-functional V segments, including TRBV6-2 and TRBV6-3, those segments were excluded. In vitro tests confirmed that a few of the cytomegalovirus-associated TCR beta chains recognize cytomegalovirus antigens. In this cohort, only TCR beta chains were sequenced, and detectable features were limited by the absence of alpha or paired-chain data. Correlated functional status among segregating V segments might be attributable to linkage disequilibrium, but an unknown experimental factor could not be ruled out. In both the original and validation cohorts, the classifier was reported to diagnose cytomegalovirus status with high specificity and sensitivity. In a later analysis, TCR association rates were found to vary across HLA loci, with the most associated TCRs seen for DRB1 alleles and the fewest for HLA-C alleles. A total of about 180 TCR beta chains were listed by the study as associated with cytomegalovirus. The authors suggested that the approach could potentially be generalized to other disease states and immunological phenotypes. Across donors, most TCR sequences were observed very rarely, whereas some public TCRs were present in many individuals. According to a later analysis, most CMV-associated TCR beta chains appeared to be HLA-restricted, and the HLA associations seemed to be driven largely by CMV exposure. Because HLA typing was unavailable for some donors at each locus, only the typed subset was used in association tests. A later genetic analysis associated a missense DCLRE1C variant with V-gene and J-gene trimming of TCR beta chains, and an independent cohort replicated the association. Strong co-occurrence of HLA alleles, especially DR and DQ, made assigning TCR associations to individual alleles difficult. Sequencing depth was assumed to be roughly uniform across donors in the presence/absence analyses, though that assumption may not hold. According to a later genetic analysis, donors in an Asian-associated ancestry cluster had fewer N-insertions in productive TCRs than the roughly 670-donor mean. For the cohort, immune exposure information was limited to CMV serostatus. In a later analysis, HLA-associated TCR beta chains were found to be more clonally expanded and to have lower generation probabilities than equally common non-associated chains.

The V end loses 0 bases and the J end loses 5 bases, and a stretch of 13 bases separates them. The CDR3 goes from the cysteine to the phenylalanine over 15 residues. Only the CDR3 part of the read is kept: 45 bases, read in frame from the first base. As encoded in the germline V gene, CDR1 is LGHNA while CDR2 is YSLEER. The cohort comprised 550 to 700 healthy bone marrow donors. At the time of sampling, every cohort member was nominally healthy, though immune exposures that went unrecorded were likely present. The donor tested CMV seronegative and was one of the 352 seronegative cohort members. A peripheral blood sample was provided by each donor, and peripheral blood mononuclear cells were used for TCR beta sequencing. The Qiagen DNeasy Blood Extraction Kit was used to extract genomic DNA from the blood cell samples.

The sequence was collected from a man aged 60 to 75 in good health and CMV-seronegative. Sequencing was carried out using PBMCs. The chain couples TRBV4-3 to TRBJ1-2; the D gene is perhaps TRBD1, from 5 matching bases. The sequenced DNA: TGCGCCAGCAGCCAAGATGGGGCCAGGGTTTATGGCTACACCTTC. Its amino acids are CASSQDGARVYGYTF.